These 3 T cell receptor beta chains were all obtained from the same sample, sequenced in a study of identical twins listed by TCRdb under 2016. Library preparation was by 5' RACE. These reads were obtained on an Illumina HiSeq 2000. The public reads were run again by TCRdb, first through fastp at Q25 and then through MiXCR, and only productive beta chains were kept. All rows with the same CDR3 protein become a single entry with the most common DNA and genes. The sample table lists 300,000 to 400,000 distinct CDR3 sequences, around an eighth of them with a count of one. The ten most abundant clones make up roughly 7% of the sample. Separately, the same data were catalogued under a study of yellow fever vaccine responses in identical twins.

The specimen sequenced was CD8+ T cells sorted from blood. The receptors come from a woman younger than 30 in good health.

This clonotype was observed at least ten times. Here the CDR3 reads CASSLGGSGGADTQYF. The CDR3 DNA follows: TGTGCCAGCAGCTTAGGAGGTAGCGGGGGCGCAGATACGCAGTATTTT. J is TRBJ2-3 and V is TRBV7-2; 9 bases line up with TRBD2. This CDR3 spans 16 amino acids. From germline, CDR1 is SGHTA and CDR2 FQGNSA. V shed 1 base and J 4 bases; nucleotides not matched to a gene: 6.

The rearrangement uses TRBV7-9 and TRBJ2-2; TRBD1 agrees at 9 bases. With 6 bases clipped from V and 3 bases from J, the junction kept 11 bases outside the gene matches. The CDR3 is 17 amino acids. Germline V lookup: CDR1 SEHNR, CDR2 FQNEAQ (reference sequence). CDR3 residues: CASSSKSGQGDTGELFF. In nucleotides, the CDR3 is TGTGCCAGCAGTTCAAAGTCGGGACAGGGCGACACCGGGGAGCTGTTTTTT.

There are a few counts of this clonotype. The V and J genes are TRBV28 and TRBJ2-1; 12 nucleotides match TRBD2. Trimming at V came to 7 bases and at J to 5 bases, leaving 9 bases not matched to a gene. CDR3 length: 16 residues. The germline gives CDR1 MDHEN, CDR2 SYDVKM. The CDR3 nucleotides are TGTGCCAGCACCTACCTAGCGGGAGGGCCCGACAATGAGCAGTTCTTC. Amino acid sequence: CASTYLAGGPDNEQFF. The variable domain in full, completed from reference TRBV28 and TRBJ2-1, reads DVKVTQSSRYLVKRTGEKVFLECVQDMDHENMFWYRQDPGLGLRLIYFSYDVKMKEKGDIPEGYSVSREKKERFSLILESASTNQTSMYLCASTYLAGGPDNEQFFGPGTRLTVL.